Below, 10 T cell receptor beta chains from the same sample are listed, as sequenced in a study of blood T cell repertoires in COVID-19. Measured with immunoSEQ multiplex PCR; TCRdb has only the in-frame clones, and not every one. The table shows fewer than 120,000 clones, with approximately 90% occurring only once. Material: peripheral blood. These receptor sequences come from a woman aged 45-59 years with acute or convalescent COVID-19.

This clone was seen only once. The V gene is TRBV19, the J gene TRBJ2-3, with a tentative D call TRBD2 (6 bases). Germline CDR1 and CDR2: LNHDA and SQIVND (reference sequence). The CDR3 length is 14 residues. V lost 3 bases and J lost 3, with 10 bases in between. CDR3: CASSMASVTDTQYF. As DNA, the CDR3 is TGTGCCAGTAGTATGGCTAGCGTTACAGATACGCAGTATTTT.

The V gene is TRBV28, the J gene TRBJ1-2, with D possibly TRBD1 on 5 matching bases. The CDR3 length is 21 residues. V lost 5 bases, J lost 5 bases, and 36 bases lay in between. The germline V gene encodes CDR1 MDHEN and CDR2 SYDVKM. The CDR3 sequence is CASSPPWGGMAQGVGFYGYTF. Written as DNA, the CDR3 is TGTGCCAGCAGTCCCCCGTGGGGGGGGATGGCTCAGGGTGTCGGCTTTTATGGCTACACCTTC.

The V and J genes are TRBV27 and TRBJ2-7; TRBD2 aligns across 8 bases. In germline, CDR1 is MNHEY, CDR2 SMNVEV (reference sequence). V lost 3 bases, J lost 4 bases, and 14 bases stayed unmatched. CDR3 length: 17 amino acids. CDR3 in amino acids: CASSFRREAKTTYEQYF. The DNA for the CDR3 is TGTGCCAGCAGTTTTAGGCGGGAGGCGAAGACGACTTACGAGCAGTACTTC.

The rearrangement links TRBV5-1 to TRBJ1-2; D remains ambiguous. V dropped 5 bases and J dropped 8 bases, with 16 bases sitting between them. CDR3 length equals 13 residues. Germline lookup yields CDR1 SGHRS and CDR2 YFSETQ. CDR3 in DNA: TGCGCCAGCAGGCCAACGAGGGCTGAGGGCTACACCTTC. This encodes CASRPTRAEGYTF.

The chain has TRBV11-2 and TRBJ2-1; 8 positions agree with TRBD2. The CDR3 covers 16 residues. Germline CDR1 SGHAT, CDR2 FQNNGV. Trimming cost V 5 bases and J 1 base; bases outside gene matches: 7. The CDR3 DNA reads as TGTGCCAGCAGCCCTCAGCGGGAGCGGTCCTACAATGAGCAGTTCTTC. It translates to CASSPQRERSYNEQFF.

This clone was counted a few times. The genes are TRBV4-2 and TRBJ1-5; 7 nucleotides agree with TRBD1. Germline lookup yields CDR1 LGHNA and CDR2 YNFKEQ. The CDR3 runs to 18 residues. Germline trimming cut 4 bases from V and 1 base from J; bases unmatched to any gene: 13. CDR3 residues: CASSPSGGSRGSNQPQHF. In nucleotides, the CDR3 is TGTGCCAGCAGCCCATCAGGGGGGTCTCGCGGGAGCAATCAGCCCCAGCATTTT.

The CDR3, as DNA: TGTGCCAGCAGAACCCTGCCCGGGGCAGGGAGGAAATTAAACTATGGCTACACCTTC. Amino acids: CASRTLPGAGRKLNYGYTF. This rearrangement joins TRBV28 to TRBJ1-2, with D perhaps matching TRBD1 (5 bases). The CDR3 runs to 19 residues. Trimming took off 6 bases at V and 2 bases at J, with 28 bases between the two ends. The V gene's germline CDR1 is MDHEN and CDR2 SYDVKM.

The CDR3 protein is CSVGYQASSYNEQFF. The CDR3 bases are TGCAGCGTTGGATATCAGGCCAGCTCCTACAATGAGCAGTTCTTC. V gene TRBV29-1 combines with J gene TRBJ2-1; D gene uncertain. Germline V gene data show CDR1 as SQVTM and CDR2 as ANQGSEA. This CDR3 has 15 amino acids. V shed 4 bases and J shed 0 bases, with 13 bases lying between them.

The chain uses TRBV2 and TRBJ2-7; 12 bases agree with TRBD2. After removal of 1 base from V and 12 bases from J, the junction contained 10 bases not matched to a gene. The CDR3 loop spans 15 amino acids. CDR1 is SNHLY, CDR2 FYNNEI, per germline. CDR3 sequence: CASSEGRLAGGTLYF. The CDR3 DNA reads as TGTGCCAGCAGTGAAGGGCGCCTAGCGGGAGGGACGTTGTACTTC.

The chain links TRBV19 to TRBJ2-7; D is perhaps TRBD1 (5 bases). CDR1 is LNHDA and CDR2 is SQIVND in the germline V gene (reference sequence). Trimming stripped 5 bases from V and 3 bases from J, with 11 bases between. The CDR3 runs 13 residues. CDR3 bases: TGTGCCAGTAGTTCGGCAAGGGGCTACGAGCAGTACTTC. Translation: CASSSARGYEQYF.